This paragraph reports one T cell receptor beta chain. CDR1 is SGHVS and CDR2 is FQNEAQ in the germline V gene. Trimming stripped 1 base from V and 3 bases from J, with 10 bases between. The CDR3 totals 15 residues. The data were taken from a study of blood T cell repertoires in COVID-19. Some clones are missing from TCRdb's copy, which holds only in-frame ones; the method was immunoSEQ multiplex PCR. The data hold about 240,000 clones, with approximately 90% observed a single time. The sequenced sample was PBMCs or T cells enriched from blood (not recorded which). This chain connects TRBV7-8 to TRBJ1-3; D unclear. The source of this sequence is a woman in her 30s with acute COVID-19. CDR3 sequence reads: CASSLDSSVGNTIYF. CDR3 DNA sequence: TGTGCCAGCAGCTTAGATTCGTCGGTTGGAAACACCATATATTTT. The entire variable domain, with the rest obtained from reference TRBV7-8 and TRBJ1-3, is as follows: GAGVSQSPRYKVAKRGQDVALRCDPISGHVSLFWYQQALGQGPEFLTYFQNEAQLDKSGLPSDRFFAERPEGSVSTLKIQRTQQEDSAVYLCASSLDSSVGNTIYFGEGSWLTVV.